This T cell receptor (beta chain) derives from a study of blood T cell repertoires in COVID-19. Participant-given clinical history determined each cohort assignment. Per the original methods: Amplified reference gene primers provided the basis for estimating nucleated cell counts. Here immunoSEQ multiplex PCR was the method, and the copy in TCRdb shows in-frame clones only, minus some. The V and J calls and clone size come from that table; D and trimming were worked out from the DNA. The repertoire holds about 280,000 clones, just under 90% seen once, with approximately 4% in the top ten. Germline V CDR1 and CDR2: MNHEY, SVGEGT. The CDR3 extends over 16 amino acids. Trimming stripped 0 bases from V and 5 bases from J, with 17 bases between.

Sequencing input: PBMCs or T cells enriched from blood (not recorded which). This rearrangement joins TRBV6-2 or TRBV6-3 to TRBJ2-7; tentative D call: TRBD1 (7 bases). The clonotype was recovered from a woman in her 30s with acute COVID-19. CDR3: CASSYSMGQGGDEQYF. DNA of the CDR3: TGTGCCAGCAGTTACTCGATGGGCCAGGGGGGAGACGAGCAGTACTTC.